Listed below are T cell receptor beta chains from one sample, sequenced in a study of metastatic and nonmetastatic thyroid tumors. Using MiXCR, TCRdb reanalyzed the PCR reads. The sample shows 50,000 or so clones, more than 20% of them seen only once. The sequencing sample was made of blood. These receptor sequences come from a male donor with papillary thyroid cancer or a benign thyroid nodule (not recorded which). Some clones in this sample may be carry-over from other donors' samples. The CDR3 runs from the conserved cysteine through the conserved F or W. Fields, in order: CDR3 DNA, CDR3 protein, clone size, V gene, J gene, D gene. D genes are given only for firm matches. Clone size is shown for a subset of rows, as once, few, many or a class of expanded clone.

TGTGCCAGCAAAGTGGGGGGGTGGCGCACAGATACGCAGTATTTT	CASKVGGWRTDTQYF	few	TRBV2	TRBJ2-3	TRBD2
TGTGCCAGCAGCAGGGGGGGGCCAGATACGCAGTATTTT	CASSRGGPDTQYF	-	TRBV7-3	TRBJ2-3	-
TGTGCCAGCAGCGGGACCTACAATGAGCAGTTCTTC	CASSGTYNEQFF	many	TRBV6-2/TRBV6-3	TRBJ2-1	-
TGTGCCTGGAGCGCAGGGGATTATCAGCCCCAGCATTTT	CAWSAGDYQPQHF	-	TRBV30	TRBJ1-5	-
TGTGCCAGTAGGGACGACGACAGGGGTGGCTACACCTTC	CASRDDDRGGYTF	many	TRBV19	TRBJ1-2	TRBD1
TGTGCCAGCAGTTACCCCCAGGACGGGAACTATGGCTACACCTTC	CASSYPQDGNYGYTF	few	TRBV6-2/TRBV6-3	TRBJ1-2	-
TGTGCCAGCAGTGAGGGAACTAGCGGGCAAGAGACCCAGTACTTC	CASSEGTSGQETQYF	many	TRBV6-4	TRBJ2-5	TRBD2
TGTGCCAGCAGTCAAGGACAGATCCTAGTCAACGAGCAGTACTTC	CASSQGQILVNEQYF	many	TRBV5-8	TRBJ2-7	-
TGTGCCGGGGGTCTAGCGGGGGGGCCCTACGAGCAGTACTTC	CAGGLAGGPYEQYF	-	TRBV2	TRBJ2-7	TRBD2
TGTGCCAGCTCATCAAACACCGGGGAGCTGTTTTTT	CASSSNTGELFF	-	TRBV18	TRBJ2-2	-
TGTGCCAGCAGGAAGACCCTGCTTGGGGGGGATACGCAGTATTTT	CASRKTLLGGDTQYF	few	TRBV6-1	TRBJ2-3	-
TGTGCCAGTACCCTAGACGGACTAGCGGGAGACCCGAACACCGGGGAGCTGTTTTTT	CASTLDGLAGDPNTGELFF	-	TRBV19	TRBJ2-2	TRBD2
TGTGCCAGCTCTGCGAGTAGCGCCTACGAGCAGTACTTC	CASSASSAYEQYF	medium-sized	TRBV19	TRBJ2-7	-
TGCGCCAGCAGCTCCTCGGGGGCACCTGCTCCAAACACTGAAGCTTTCTTT	CASSSSGAPAPNTEAFF	many	TRBV5-1	TRBJ1-1	-
TGTGCCAGCAGCTCCAGCGGGTATGCCGGGACAGGGGGCCACGAGCAGTACTTC	CASSSSGYAGTGGHEQYF	many	TRBV5-4	TRBJ2-7	TRBD1
TGTGCCAGCAGCGTAGGGCTAGCGGCCACAGATACGCAGTATTTT	CASSVGLAATDTQYF	-	TRBV9	TRBJ2-3	TRBD2
TGTGCCAGCAGCGAGGGACCAGGGGGCATCGGTAATGAGCAGTTCTTC	CASSEGPGGIGNEQFF	few	TRBV9	TRBJ2-1	TRBD1
TGTGCCAGCACGTTAAGGGAGGGCAGGGGCTGGACCTTC	CASTLREGRGWTF	medium-sized	TRBV6-1	TRBJ1-2	-
TGTTCCAGGGCGGGGGCAGGTGGCTACACCTTC	CSRAGAGGYTF	-	TRBV2	TRBJ1-2	-
TGTGCCTGGAGCCGGGACAGGGCTGGAAACACCATATATTTT	CAWSRDRAGNTIYF	-	TRBV30	TRBJ1-3	TRBD1
TGTGCCAGTAGTATCCATGGGACTAGCGGGGGTGAGACCCAGTACTTC	CASSIHGTSGGETQYF	many	TRBV19	TRBJ2-5	TRBD2
TGTGCCAGCAGTTCTGGACAGGGTACCGGGGGGGGAGATACGCAGTATTTT	CASSSGQGTGGGDTQYF	many	TRBV12-3/TRBV12-4	TRBJ2-3	-
TGTGCCAGCAGCTTGGGACAGGGCTCGAACTATGGCTACACCTTC	CASSLGQGSNYGYTF	many	TRBV5-5	TRBJ1-2	TRBD1
TGCAGTGCTTTTGGGGACACCATATATTTT	CSAFGDTIYF	many	TRBV20-1	TRBJ1-3	-
TGTGCCAGTAGTATAGTATCGGCTCCCAGCAATGAGCAGTTCTTC	CASSIVSAPSNEQFF	many	TRBV19	TRBJ2-1	-
TGTGCCAGCAGTTACGAGGGGCAGGGGGTCAACGAGCAGTACTTC	CASSYEGQGVNEQYF	many	TRBV6-5	TRBJ2-7	TRBD1
TGTGCCAGCAGCCAAGATGGCAGGAAGGGGGTGAAGCAGTTCTTC	CASSQDGRKGVKQFF	few	TRBV3-1	TRBJ2-1	-
TGTGCCTGGAGTAGACCATTTAGCAATCAGCCCCAGCATTTT	CAWSRPFSNQPQHF	-	TRBV30	TRBJ1-5	-
TGTGCCAGTAGTAACACCTTAGCGGGAGGGCCCGGCGAGCAGTACTTC	CASSNTLAGGPGEQYF	few	TRBV19	TRBJ2-7	TRBD2
TGTGCCAGCAGTGAGTACAGCAGAGTAAACTATGGCTACACCTTC	CASSEYSRVNYGYTF	many	TRBV2	TRBJ1-2	-
TGTGCCAGCACGAGGAGGGACTTTCCGGAGCTTTCGCTATGTGGCTACACCTTC	CASTRRDFPELSLCGYTF	few	TRBV6-4	TRBJ1-2	-
TGCAGTGCTACTAACGCCTACGAGCAGTACTTC	CSATNAYEQYF	-	TRBV20-1	TRBJ2-7	-
TGTGCCAGCAGTTGGCAGGGAGGTGGCTACACCTTC	CASSWQGGGYTF	-	TRBV12-3/TRBV12-4	TRBJ1-2	-
TGTGCCAGCAGCCAAGATGGACGGGCCAGCAGCGATGAGCAGTTCTTC	CASSQDGRASSDEQFF	many	TRBV4-2	TRBJ2-1	-
TGTGCCAGCAGCTTCCGGACTAGCGGGACCTACGAGCAGTACTTC	CASSFRTSGTYEQYF	-	TRBV13	TRBJ2-7	TRBD2
TGTGCCAGCAGCGTAGACGGAGTTTACGAGCAGTACTTC	CASSVDGVYEQYF	-	TRBV9	TRBJ2-7	-
TGTGCCAGCAGTGAGATGGAGGGCGGTCAGCCCCAGCATTTT	CASSEMEGGQPQHF	-	TRBV6-1	TRBJ1-5	-
TGTGCCAGCAGCTTGGCCTGGGGACAGTTTAACTATGGCTACACCTTC	CASSLAWGQFNYGYTF	-	TRBV5-4	TRBJ1-2	TRBD1
TGTGCCAGCAGCCCTGCGGGGACAGGGGAGATGGGGACCCAGTACTTC	CASSPAGTGEMGTQYF	many	TRBV7-8	TRBJ2-5	TRBD1
TGTGCCAGCAGCTCTCTAGCGGGAGTGCCGTACGAGCAGTACTTC	CASSSLAGVPYEQYF	many	TRBV11-2	TRBJ2-7	TRBD2
TGCAGTGCCCCCTTGGGTGGGGCCAACGTCCTGACTTTC	CSAPLGGANVLTF	many	TRBV20-1	TRBJ2-6	-
TGTGCCAGCAGTCTTCAAGGGGGACAGCCCCAGCATTTT	CASSLQGGQPQHF	-	TRBV27	TRBJ1-5	-
TGCAGCGTTGAAGGGACATCCTACAGGGACGAGGACTATGGCTACACCTTC	CSVEGTSYRDEDYGYTF	many	TRBV29-1	TRBJ1-2	-